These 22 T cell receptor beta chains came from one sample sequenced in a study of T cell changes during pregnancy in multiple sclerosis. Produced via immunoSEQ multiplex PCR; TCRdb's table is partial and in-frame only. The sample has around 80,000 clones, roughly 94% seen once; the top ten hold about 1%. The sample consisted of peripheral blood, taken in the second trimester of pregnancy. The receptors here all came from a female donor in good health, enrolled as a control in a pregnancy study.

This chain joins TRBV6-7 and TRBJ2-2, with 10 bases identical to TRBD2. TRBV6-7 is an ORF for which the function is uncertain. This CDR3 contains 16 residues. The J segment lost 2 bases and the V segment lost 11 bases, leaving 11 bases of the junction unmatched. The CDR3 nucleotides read TGTGCCGGATATAAGAGCGGGAGGGGAAACACCGGGGAGCTGTTTTTT. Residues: CAGYKSGRGNTGELFF.

The CDR3 protein is CASNLLAGVADTQYF. Here the CDR3 DNA reads TGTGCCAGCAACCTACTAGCGGGAGTGGCAGATACGCAGTATTTT. The chain is built from TRBV2 and TRBJ2-3, with 11 bases fitting TRBD2. This CDR3 has 15 amino acids. Germline loops: CDR1 SNHLY, CDR2 FYNNEI. V shed 7 bases and J 4 bases; nucleotides not matched to a gene: 7.

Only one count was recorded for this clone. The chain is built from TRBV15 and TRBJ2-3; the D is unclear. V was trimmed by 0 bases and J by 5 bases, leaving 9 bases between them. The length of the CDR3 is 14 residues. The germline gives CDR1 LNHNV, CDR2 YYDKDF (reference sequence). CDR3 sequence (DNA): TGTGCCACCAGCAGAGATAGAAGAGGAGATACGCAGTATTTT. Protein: CATSRDRRGDTQYF.

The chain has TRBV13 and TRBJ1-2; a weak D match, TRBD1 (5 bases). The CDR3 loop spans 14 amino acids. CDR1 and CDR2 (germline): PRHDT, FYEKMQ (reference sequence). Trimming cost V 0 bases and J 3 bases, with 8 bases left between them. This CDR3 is CASSLGGRDYGYTF. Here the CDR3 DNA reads TGTGCCAGCAGCTTAGGTGGCAGGGACTATGGCTACACCTTC.

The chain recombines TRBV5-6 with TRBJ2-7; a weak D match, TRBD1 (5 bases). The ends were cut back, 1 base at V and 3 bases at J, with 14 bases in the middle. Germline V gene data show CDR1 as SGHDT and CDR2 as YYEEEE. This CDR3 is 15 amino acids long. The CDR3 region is CASSLLEGRDYEQYF. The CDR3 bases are TGTGCCAGCAGCTTGCTTGAAGGCAGGGACTACGAGCAGTACTTC.

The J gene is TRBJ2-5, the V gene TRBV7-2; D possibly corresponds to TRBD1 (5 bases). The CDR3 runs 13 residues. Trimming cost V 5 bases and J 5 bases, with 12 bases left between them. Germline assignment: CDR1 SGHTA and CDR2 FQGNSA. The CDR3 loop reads CASSVNRGETQYF. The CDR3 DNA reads TGTGCCAGCAGCGTAAATAGGGGTGAGACCCAGTACTTC.

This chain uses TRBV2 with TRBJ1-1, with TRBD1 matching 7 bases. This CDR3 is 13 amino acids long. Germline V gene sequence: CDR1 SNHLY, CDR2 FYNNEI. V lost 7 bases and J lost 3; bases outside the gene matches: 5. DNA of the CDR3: TGTGCCAGCAAGGGGGCTCCAGACACTGAAGCTTTCTTT. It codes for CASKGAPDTEAFF.

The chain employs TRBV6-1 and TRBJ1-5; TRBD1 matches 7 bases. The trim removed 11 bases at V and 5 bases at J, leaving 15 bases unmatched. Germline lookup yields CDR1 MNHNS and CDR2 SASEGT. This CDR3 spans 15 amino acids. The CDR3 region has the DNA TGTGCCGCGGACAGAGGGGGCGAGGTGTATCAGCCCCAGCATTTT. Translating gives CAADRGGEVYQPQHF.

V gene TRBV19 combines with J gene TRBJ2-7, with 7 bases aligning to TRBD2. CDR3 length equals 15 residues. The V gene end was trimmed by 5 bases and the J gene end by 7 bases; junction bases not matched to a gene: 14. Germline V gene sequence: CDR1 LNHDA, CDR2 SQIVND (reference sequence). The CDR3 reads CASSFSGGRGREQYF. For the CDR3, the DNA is TGTGCCAGTAGTTTCTCGGGCGGGAGAGGTAGAGAGCAGTACTTC.

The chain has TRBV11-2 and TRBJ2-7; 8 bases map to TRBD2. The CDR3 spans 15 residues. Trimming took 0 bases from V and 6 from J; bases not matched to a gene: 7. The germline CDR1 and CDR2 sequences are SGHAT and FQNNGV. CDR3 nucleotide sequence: TGTGCCAGCAGCTTAGATAGGACTAGCAGTGGCGAGCAGTACTTC. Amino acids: CASSLDRTSSGEQYF.

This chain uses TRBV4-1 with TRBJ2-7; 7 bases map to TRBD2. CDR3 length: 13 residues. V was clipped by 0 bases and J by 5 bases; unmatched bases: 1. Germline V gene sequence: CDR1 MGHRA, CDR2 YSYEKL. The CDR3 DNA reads TGCGCCAGCAGCCAAGATGGGACTAACGAGCAGTACTTC. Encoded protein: CASSQDGTNEQYF.

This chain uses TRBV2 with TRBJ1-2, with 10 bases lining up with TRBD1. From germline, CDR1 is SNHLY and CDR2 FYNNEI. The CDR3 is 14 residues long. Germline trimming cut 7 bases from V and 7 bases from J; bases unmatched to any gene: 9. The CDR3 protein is CASIRDRGASGYTF. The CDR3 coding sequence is TGTGCCAGCATTCGGGACAGGGGAGCATCTGGCTACACCTTC.

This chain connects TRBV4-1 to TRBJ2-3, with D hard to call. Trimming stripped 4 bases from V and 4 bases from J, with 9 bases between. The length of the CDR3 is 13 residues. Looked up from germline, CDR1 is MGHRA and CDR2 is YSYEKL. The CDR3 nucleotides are TGCGCCAGCAGCCCGGGTCGGTCAGATACGCAGTATTTT. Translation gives CASSPGRSDTQYF.

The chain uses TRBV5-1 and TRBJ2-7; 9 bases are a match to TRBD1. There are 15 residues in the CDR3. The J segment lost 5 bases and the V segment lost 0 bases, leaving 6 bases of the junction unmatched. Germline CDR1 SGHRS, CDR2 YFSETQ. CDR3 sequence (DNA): TGCGCCAGCAGCTTGGGCGGGACAGGGACACACGAGCAGTACTTC. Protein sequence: CASSLGGTGTHEQYF. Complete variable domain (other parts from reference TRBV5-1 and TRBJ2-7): KAGVTQTPRYLIKTRGQQVTLSCSPISGHRSVSWYQQTPGQGLQFLFEYFSETQRNKGNFPGRFSGRQFSNSRSEMNVSTLELGDSALYLCASSLGGTGTHEQYFGPGTRLTVT.

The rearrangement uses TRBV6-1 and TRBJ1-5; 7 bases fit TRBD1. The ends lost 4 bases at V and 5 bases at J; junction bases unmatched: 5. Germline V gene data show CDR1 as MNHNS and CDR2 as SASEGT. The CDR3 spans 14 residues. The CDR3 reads CASSGGRGDQPQHF. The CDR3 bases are TGTGCCAGCAGTGGGGGCAGGGGGGATCAGCCCCAGCATTTT.

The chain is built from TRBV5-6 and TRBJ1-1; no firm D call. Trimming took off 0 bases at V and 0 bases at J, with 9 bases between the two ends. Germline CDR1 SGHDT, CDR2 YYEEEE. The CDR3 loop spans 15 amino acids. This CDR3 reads CASSLANLMNTEAFF. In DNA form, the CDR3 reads TGTGCCAGCAGCTTGGCCAACTTGATGAACACTGAAGCTTTCTTT. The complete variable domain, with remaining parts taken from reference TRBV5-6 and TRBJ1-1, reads DAGVTQSPTHLIKTRGQQVTLRCSPKSGHDTVSWYQQALGQGPQFIFQYYEEEERQRGNFPDRFSGHQFPNYSSELNVNALLLGDSALYLCASSLANLMNTEAFFGQGTRLTVV.

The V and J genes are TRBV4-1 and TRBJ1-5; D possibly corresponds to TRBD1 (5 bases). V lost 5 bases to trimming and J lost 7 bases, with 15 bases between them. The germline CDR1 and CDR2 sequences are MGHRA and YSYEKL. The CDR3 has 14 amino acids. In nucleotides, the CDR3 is TGCGCCAGCAGCTTTTCGCAGGGTGAACAGCCCCAGCATTTT. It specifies CASSFSQGEQPQHF.

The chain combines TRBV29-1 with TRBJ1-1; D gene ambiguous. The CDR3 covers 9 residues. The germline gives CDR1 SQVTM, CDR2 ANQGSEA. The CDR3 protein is CTARLLAFF. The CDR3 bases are TGCACCGCCCGGTTGCTAGCTTTCTTT.

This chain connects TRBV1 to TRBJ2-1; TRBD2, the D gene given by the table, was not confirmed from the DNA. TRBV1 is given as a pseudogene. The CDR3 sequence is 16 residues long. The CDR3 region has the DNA TGCACCAGCAGAAATAGCGGGAGGTCAGCCTACAATGAGCAGTTCTTC. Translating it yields CTSRNSGRSAYNEQFF.

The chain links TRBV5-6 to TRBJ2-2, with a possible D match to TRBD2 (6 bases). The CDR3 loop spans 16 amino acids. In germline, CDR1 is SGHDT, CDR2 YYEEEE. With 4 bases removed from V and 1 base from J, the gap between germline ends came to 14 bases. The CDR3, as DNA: TGTGCCAGCAGCCCCCCCGGGACTGGGAACACCGGGGAGCTGTTTTTT. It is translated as CASSPPGTGNTGELFF.

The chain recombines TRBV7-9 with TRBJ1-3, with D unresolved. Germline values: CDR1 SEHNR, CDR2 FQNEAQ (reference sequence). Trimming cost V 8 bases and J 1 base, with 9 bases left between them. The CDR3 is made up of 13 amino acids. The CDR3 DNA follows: TGTGCCAGCCTGGAGGGATCTGGAAACACCATATATTTT. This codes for CASLEGSGNTIYF.

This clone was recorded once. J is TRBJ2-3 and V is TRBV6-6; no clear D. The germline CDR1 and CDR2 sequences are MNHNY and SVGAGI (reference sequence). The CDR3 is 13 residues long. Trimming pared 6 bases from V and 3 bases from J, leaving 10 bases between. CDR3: CASSLEATDTQYF. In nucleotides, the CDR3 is TGTGCCAGCAGCCTCGAAGCAACAGATACGCAGTATTTT.